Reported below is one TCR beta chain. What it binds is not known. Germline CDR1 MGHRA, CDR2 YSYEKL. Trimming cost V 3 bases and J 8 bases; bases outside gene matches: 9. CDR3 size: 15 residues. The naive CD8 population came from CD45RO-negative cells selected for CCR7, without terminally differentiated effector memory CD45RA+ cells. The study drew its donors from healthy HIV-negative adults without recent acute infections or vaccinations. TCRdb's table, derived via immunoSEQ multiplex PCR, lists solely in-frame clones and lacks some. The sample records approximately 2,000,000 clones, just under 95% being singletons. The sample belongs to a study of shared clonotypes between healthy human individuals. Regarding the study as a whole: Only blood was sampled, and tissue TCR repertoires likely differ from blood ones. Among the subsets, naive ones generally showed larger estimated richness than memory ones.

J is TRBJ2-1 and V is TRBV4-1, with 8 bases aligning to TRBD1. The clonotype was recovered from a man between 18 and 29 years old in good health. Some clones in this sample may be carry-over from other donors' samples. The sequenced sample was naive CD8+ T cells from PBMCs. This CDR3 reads CASSHPGTGSYEQFF. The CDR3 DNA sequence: TGCGCCAGCAGCCATCCCGGGACAGGTAGCTATGAGCAGTTCTTC.